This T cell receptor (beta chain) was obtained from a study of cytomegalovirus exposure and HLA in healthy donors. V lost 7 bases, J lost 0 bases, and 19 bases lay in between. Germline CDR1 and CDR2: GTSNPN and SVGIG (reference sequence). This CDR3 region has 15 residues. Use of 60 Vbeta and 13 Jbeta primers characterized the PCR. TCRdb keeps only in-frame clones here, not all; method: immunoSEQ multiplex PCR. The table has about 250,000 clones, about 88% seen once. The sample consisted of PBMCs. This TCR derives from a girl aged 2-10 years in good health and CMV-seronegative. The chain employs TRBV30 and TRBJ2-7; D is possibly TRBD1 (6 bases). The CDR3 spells CASLPSGAASYEQYF. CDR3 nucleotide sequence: TGTGCCTCCCTCCCCTCAGGGGCCGCCTCCTACGAGCAGTACTTC. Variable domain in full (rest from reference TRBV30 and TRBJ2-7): SQTIHQWPATLVQPVGSPLSLECTVEGTSNPNLYWYRQAAGRGLQLLFYSVGIGQISSEVPQNLSASRPQDRQFILSSKKLLLSDSGFYLCASLPSGAASYEQYFGPGTRLTVT.